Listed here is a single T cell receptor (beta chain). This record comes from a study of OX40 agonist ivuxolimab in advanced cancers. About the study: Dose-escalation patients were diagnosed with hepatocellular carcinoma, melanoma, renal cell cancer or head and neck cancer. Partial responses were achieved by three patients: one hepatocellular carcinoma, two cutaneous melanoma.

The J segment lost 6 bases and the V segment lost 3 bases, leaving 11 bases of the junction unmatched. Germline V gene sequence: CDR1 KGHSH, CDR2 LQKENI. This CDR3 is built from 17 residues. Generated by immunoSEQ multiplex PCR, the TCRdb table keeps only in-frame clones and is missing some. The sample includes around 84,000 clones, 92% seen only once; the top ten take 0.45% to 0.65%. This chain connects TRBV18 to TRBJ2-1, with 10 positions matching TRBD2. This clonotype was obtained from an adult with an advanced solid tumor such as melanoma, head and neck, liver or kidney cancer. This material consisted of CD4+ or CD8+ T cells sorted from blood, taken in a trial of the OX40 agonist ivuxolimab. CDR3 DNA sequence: TGTGCCAGCTCACCTAGGACTAGCGGAGTGCTTCGCAATGAGCAGTTCTTC. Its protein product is CASSPRTSGVLRNEQFF.